This T cell receptor (beta chain) came from a study of blood T cell repertoires in COVID-19. Repertoires were generated with immunoSEQ multiplex PCR, while TCRdb's copy carries only in-frame clones and drops some. The table records a few hundred thousand clones, 86% of them present only once. The length of the CDR3 is 16 residues. Trimming shortened V by 6 bases and J by 4 bases, and 19 bases separated the two germline ends. Germline V gene sequence: CDR1 WSHSY, CDR2 SAAADI. Sequencing used peripheral blood. J is TRBJ1-3 and V is TRBV10-2, with D perhaps TRBD1 (5 bases). The source of this sequence is a woman aged 50 to 60 with COVID-19, enrolled during active disease. Here the CDR3 reads CASRIGGGRVGNTIYF. In DNA, the CDR3 is TGCGCCAGCAGGATCGGGGGGGGTCGGGTCGGAAACACCATATATTTT.